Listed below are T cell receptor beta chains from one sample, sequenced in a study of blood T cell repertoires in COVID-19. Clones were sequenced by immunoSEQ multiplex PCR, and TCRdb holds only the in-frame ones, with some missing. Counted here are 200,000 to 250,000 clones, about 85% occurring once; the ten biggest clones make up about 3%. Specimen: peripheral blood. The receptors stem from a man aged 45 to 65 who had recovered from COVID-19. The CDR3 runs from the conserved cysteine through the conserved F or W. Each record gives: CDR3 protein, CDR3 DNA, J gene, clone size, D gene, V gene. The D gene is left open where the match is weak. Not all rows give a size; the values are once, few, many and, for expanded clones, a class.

CDR3: CASSPPVSQGGARTQYF
DNA: TGTGCCAGCTCACCACCTGTGAGCCAGGGTGGGGCGAGGACCCAGTACTTC
J: TRBJ2-5
size: .
D: .
V: TRBV18

CDR3: CASSIGQQNTGELFF
DNA: TGTGCCAGCAGCATAGGACAGCAGAACACCGGGGAGCTGTTTTTT
J: TRBJ2-2
size: .
D: .
V: TRBV9

CDR3: CSVDMKGVSGANVLTF
DNA: TGCAGCGTTGATATGAAGGGAGTTTCGGGGGCCAACGTCCTGACTTTC
J: TRBJ2-6
size: .
D: .
V: TRBV29-1

CDR3: CATSRARGTRYEQYF
DNA: TGTGCCACCAGCAGAGCCAGGGGCACTAGGTACGAGCAGTACTTC
J: TRBJ2-7
size: .
D: .
V: TRBV15

CDR3: CASSQRHTGRTDTQYF
DNA: TGTGCCAGCAGCCAACGCCATACGGGTCGCACAGATACGCAGTATTTT
J: TRBJ2-3
size: .
D: .
V: TRBV3-1/TRBV3-2

CDR3: CASSHGRSGDFEAFF
DNA: TGCGCCAGCAGCCATGGAAGGTCTGGGGACTTTGAAGCTTTCTTT
J: TRBJ1-1
size: .
D: .
V: TRBV4-1

CDR3: CASSAGTTNTEAFF
DNA: TGTGCCAGTAGTGCCGGGACAACGAACACTGAAGCTTTCTTT
J: TRBJ1-1
size: .
D: .
V: TRBV19

CDR3: CASSQVWRNTEAFF
DNA: TGTGCCAGCAGCCAAGTCTGGAGGAACACTGAAGCTTTCTTT
J: TRBJ1-1
size: .
D: .
V: TRBV3-1/TRBV3-2

CDR3: CASSLGTGYTEAFF
DNA: TGTGCCAGCAGCTTAGGGACAGGGTACACTGAAGCTTTCTTT
J: TRBJ1-1
size: few
D: TRBD1
V: TRBV7-2

CDR3: CASSRVIQGFYEQYF
DNA: TGCGCCAGCAGCCGTGTAATACAGGGATTCTACGAGCAGTACTTC
J: TRBJ2-7
size: .
D: .
V: TRBV4-1

CDR3: CASTLGGLVPYNEQFF
DNA: TGTGCCAGCACCCTTGGGGGACTAGTGCCGTACAATGAGCAGTTCTTC
J: TRBJ2-1
size: .
D: TRBD2
V: TRBV5-4

CDR3: CASSQEKQGGTDTQYF
DNA: TGTGCCAGCAGCCAAGAGAAACAGGGGGGGACAGATACGCAGTATTTT
J: TRBJ2-3
size: .
D: .
V: TRBV4-2

CDR3: CASTRRQGSYEQYF
DNA: TGTGCCAGCACCAGGCGACAGGGATCTTACGAGCAGTACTTC
J: TRBJ2-7
size: .
D: TRBD1
V: TRBV7-8

CDR3: CASSQQGYTQYF
DNA: TGTGCCAGCAGCCAACAGGGGTATACGCAGTATTTT
J: TRBJ2-3
size: .
D: TRBD1
V: TRBV11-2

CDR3: CASSLAGDEQFF
DNA: TGTGCCAGCAGTTTAGCCGGAGATGAGCAGTTCTTC
J: TRBJ2-1
size: .
D: .
V: TRBV12-3/TRBV12-4

CDR3: CASSLGSVLGNIQYF
DNA: TGTGCCAGCAGCTTAGGTAGCGTCCTGGGGAACATTCAGTACTTC
J: TRBJ2-4
size: .
D: .
V: TRBV7-2

CDR3: CATSREIAGGPGDTQYF
DNA: TGTGCCACCAGCAGGGAGATAGCGGGAGGGCCCGGAGATACGCAGTATTTT
J: TRBJ2-3
size: .
D: TRBD2
V: TRBV15

CDR3: CSARGSPGNTIYF
DNA: TGCAGCGCCCGAGGCAGTCCTGGAAACACCATATATTTT
J: TRBJ1-3
size: .
D: .
V: TRBV29-1

CDR3: CASSATSGSHEQYF
DNA: TGCGCCAGCAGCGCCACTAGCGGGAGCCACGAGCAGTACTTC
J: TRBJ2-7
size: .
D: TRBD2
V: TRBV5-1

CDR3: CATSEGTASYNEQFF
DNA: TGTGCCACCAGTGAAGGGACAGCATCCTACAATGAGCAGTTCTTC
J: TRBJ2-1
size: .
D: TRBD1
V: TRBV24-1

CDR3: CASRINTGELFF
DNA: TGTGCCAGCAGAATAAACACCGGGGAGCTGTTTTTT
J: TRBJ2-2
size: .
D: .
V: TRBV7-9

CDR3: CASSGDSYTGELFF
DNA: TGTGCCAGCAGCGGGGACTCCTACACCGGGGAGCTGTTTTTT
J: TRBJ2-2
size: .
D: .
V: TRBV9

CDR3: CASSESGGYGYTF
DNA: TGCGCCAGCAGTGAGTCGGGAGGCTATGGCTACACCTTC
J: TRBJ1-2
size: .
D: .
V: TRBV10-1

CDR3: CASSLSGGNTDTQYF
DNA: TGCGCCAGCAGCTTGTCTGGCGGTAACACAGATACGCAGTATTTT
J: TRBJ2-3
size: .
D: .
V: TRBV5-1

CDR3: CASNGQGGKSRAFF
DNA: TGTGCCAGCAACGGACAGGGAGGCAAGTCGAGAGCTTTCTTT
J: TRBJ1-1
size: .
D: TRBD1
V: TRBV6-6

CDR3: CASGIQGASNQPQHF
DNA: TGTGCCAGCGGAATACAGGGGGCAAGCAATCAGCCCCAGCATTTT
J: TRBJ1-5
size: few
D: TRBD1
V: TRBV2

CDR3: CASSPNRVFSGNTIYF
DNA: TGTGCCAGCAGCCCTAACCGGGTGTTCTCTGGAAACACCATATATTTT
J: TRBJ1-3
size: .
D: .
V: TRBV11-2

CDR3: CASSLATRGRNEQFF
DNA: TGTGCCAGCAGCTTAGCTACGCGGGGGAGAAATGAGCAGTTCTTC
J: TRBJ2-1
size: .
D: TRBD2
V: TRBV7-8

CDR3: CASSQEQGAVDEQYF
DNA: TGTGCCAGCAGCCAGGAACAGGGGGCTGTTGACGAGCAGTACTTC
J: TRBJ2-7
size: .
D: TRBD1
V: TRBV4-2

CDR3: CASSGGGANYGYTF
DNA: TGTGCCAGCAGCGGAGGTGGGGCTAACTATGGCTACACCTTC
J: TRBJ1-2
size: .
D: .
V: TRBV5-6

CDR3: CASSGGQGGRETQYF
DNA: TGCGCCAGCAGTGGCGGACAGGGGGGGCGAGAGACCCAGTACTTC
J: TRBJ2-5
size: .
D: TRBD1
V: TRBV10-1

CDR3: CASSRGLSDTQYF
DNA: TGTGCCAGTAGTCGCGGGCTCTCAGATACGCAGTATTTT
J: TRBJ2-3
size: once
D: .
V: TRBV19

CDR3: CASSQGTGNGYTF
DNA: TGTGCCAGCTCACAAGGGACAGGGAATGGCTACACCTTC
J: TRBJ1-2
size: .
D: TRBD1
V: TRBV18

CDR3: CAWSRRGPEKLFF
DNA: TGTGCCTGGTCCCGGAGGGGACCAGAAAAACTGTTTTTT
J: TRBJ1-4
size: .
D: .
V: TRBV30

CDR3: CASSLLGVRNYGYTF
DNA: TGTGCCAGCAGCCTATTAGGGGTCAGGAACTATGGCTACACCTTC
J: TRBJ1-2
size: .
D: .
V: TRBV3-1/TRBV3-2

CDR3: CASSVGLGVGEKLFF
DNA: TGTGCCAGCAGCGTAGGTCTAGGAGTTGGGGAAAAACTGTTTTTT
J: TRBJ1-4
size: .
D: .
V: TRBV9

CDR3: CASSQAGVYEQYF
DNA: TGCGCCAGCAGCCAGGCGGGAGTGTACGAGCAGTACTTC
J: TRBJ2-7
size: .
D: TRBD2
V: TRBV4-1